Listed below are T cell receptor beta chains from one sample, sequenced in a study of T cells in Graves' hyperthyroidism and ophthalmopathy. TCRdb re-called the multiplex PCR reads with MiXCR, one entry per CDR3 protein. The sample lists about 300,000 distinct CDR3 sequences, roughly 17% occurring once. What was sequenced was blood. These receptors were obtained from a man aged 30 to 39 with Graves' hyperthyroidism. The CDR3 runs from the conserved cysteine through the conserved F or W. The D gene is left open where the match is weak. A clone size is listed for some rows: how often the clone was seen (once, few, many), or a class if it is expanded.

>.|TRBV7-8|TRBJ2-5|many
TGTGCCAGCAGCATCGACCACGGGGAGACCCAGTACTTC
CASSIDHGETQYF
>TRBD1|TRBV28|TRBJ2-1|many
TGTGCCAGCAATGATATAGTAAGGGGGCTTGAGCAGTTCTTC
CASNDIVRGLEQFF
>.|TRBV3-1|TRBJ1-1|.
TGTGCCAGCAGCCTGGCGGGGAGCACTGGAGCTTTCTTT
CASSLAGSTGAFF
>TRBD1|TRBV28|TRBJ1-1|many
TGTGCCAGCAGTTTGACAGGGCGTTCGACTGAAGCTTTCTTT
CASSLTGRSTEAFF
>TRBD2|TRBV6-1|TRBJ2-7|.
TGTGCCAGCAGGAGGCCCAGCGGGATCTACGAGCAGTACTTC
CASRRPSGIYEQYF
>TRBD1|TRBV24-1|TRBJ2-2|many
TGTGCCACCAGTGATTCGACAGGGTCGGCCGGGGAGCTGTTTTTT
CATSDSTGSAGELFF
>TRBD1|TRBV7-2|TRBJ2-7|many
TGTGCCAGCAGCTTAAGGACAGGAGGCTCCTACGAGCAGTACTTC
CASSLRTGGSYEQYF
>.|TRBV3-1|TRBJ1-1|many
TGTGCCAGCAGCCCAGCCCTCCGGACCAGGGCTTTCTTT
CASSPALRTRAFF
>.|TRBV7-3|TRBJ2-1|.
TGTGCCAGCAGCTTAAACGGGAGTCCGTACAATGAGCAGTTCTTC
CASSLNGSPYNEQFF
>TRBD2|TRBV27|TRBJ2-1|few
TGTGCCAGCAGCCCAATGATTGGCGGGAGCATTGACAATGAGCAGTTCTTC
CASSPMIGGSIDNEQFF
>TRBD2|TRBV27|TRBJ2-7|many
TGTGCCAGCAGTTCCCCCGCGACTAGCGGCTACGAGCAGTACTTC
CASSSPATSGYEQYF
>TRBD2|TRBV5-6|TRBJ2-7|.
TGTGCCAGCAGCTTGGTCGGCGGGGGTTCCTACGAGCAGTACTTC
CASSLVGGGSYEQYF
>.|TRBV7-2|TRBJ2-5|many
TGTGCCAGCAGCTTACAGGGCACAGAACAAGAGACCCAGTACTTC
CASSLQGTEQETQYF
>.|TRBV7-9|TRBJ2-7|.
TGTGCCAGCAGCTTAGATAATACTGCCTCCGAGCAGTACTTC
CASSLDNTASEQYF
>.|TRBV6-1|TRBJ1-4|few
.
CASGEVFQMSNEKLFF
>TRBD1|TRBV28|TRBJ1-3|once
TGTGCCAGCAGTTCACAGGGGGCCTACTCTGGAAACACCATATATTTT
CASSSQGAYSGNTIYF
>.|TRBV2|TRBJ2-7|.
TGTGCCAGCATGAGGCCCGGTAGGCAGTACTTC
CASMRPGRQYF
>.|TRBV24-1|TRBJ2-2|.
TGTGCCACCAGTGATCCGGCACAGGGTGACACCGGGGAGCTGTTTTTT
CATSDPAQGDTGELFF
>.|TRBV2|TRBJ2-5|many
TGTGCCAGCCGTGGACAGCCGGAGACCCAGTACTTC
CASRGQPETQYF
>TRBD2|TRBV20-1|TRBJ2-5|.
TGCAGTGGAACTAGCGGGAGGAGATTCGGGGAGACCCAGTACTTC
CSGTSGRRFGETQYF
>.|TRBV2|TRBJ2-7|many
TGTGCCAGCAGTGGTATTCTGTTCTACGAGCAGTACTTC
CASSGILFYEQYF
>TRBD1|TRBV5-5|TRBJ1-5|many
TGTGCCAGCAGCTTGCAAGGGACAGCCGATCAGCCCCAGCATTTT
CASSLQGTADQPQHF
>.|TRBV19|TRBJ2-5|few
TGTGCCAGTAGTGTCAGGACAGCCGAGACCCAGTACTTC
CASSVRTAETQYF
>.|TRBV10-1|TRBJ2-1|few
TGCGCCAGCAAATCGCGGGACAGAGGAGACAATGAGCAGTTCTTC
CASKSRDRGDNEQFF
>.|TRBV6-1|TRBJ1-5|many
TGTGCCAGCAGTCCTCCGGGAAGGGGGTCATATAGCAATCAGCCCCAGCATTTT
CASSPPGRGSYSNQPQHF
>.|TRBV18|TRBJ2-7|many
TGTGCCAGCTCATCTAGCCAGACAACCTCCTACGAGCAGTACTTC
CASSSSQTTSYEQYF
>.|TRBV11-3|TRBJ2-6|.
TGTGCCAGCTCTGGCGGCTCTGGGGCCAACGTCCTGACTTTC
CASSGGSGANVLTF
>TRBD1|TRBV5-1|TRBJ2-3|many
TGCGCCAGCAGCAAGGCGGACAGGGGCGGTACAGATACGCAGTATTTT
CASSKADRGGTDTQYF
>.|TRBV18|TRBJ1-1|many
TGTGCCAGCTTTACTATGAACACTGAAGCTTTCTTT
CASFTMNTEAFF
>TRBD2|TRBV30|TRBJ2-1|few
TGTGCCGGGGCTTTAGCGGGAGGGCCGGGTTCCTACAATGAGCAGTTCTTC
CAGALAGGPGSYNEQFF
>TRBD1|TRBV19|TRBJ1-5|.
TGTGCCAGTAGTGTCCCACCGGGACAGGGGGATCAGCCCCAGCATTTT
CASSVPPGQGDQPQHF
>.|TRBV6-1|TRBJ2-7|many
TGTGCCAGCTCCCCCGGTGAGGCGGGCGAGCAGTACTTC
CASSPGEAGEQYF
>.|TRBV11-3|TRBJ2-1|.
TGTGCCAGCAGTGCCGAGAGATACAATGAGCAGTTCTTC
CASSAERYNEQFF
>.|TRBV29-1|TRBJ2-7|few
TGCAGCGTGGTGAGAACGAGGGAGCAGTACTTC
CSVVRTREQYF
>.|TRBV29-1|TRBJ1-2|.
TGCAGCGTTGGGACAACGGGCTACACCTTC
CSVGTTGYTF
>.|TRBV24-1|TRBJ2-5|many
TGTGCCACCAGTGAGGCTGGGGCAGAAGAGACCCAGTACTTC
CATSEAGAEETQYF
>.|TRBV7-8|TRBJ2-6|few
TGTGCCAGCAGCTCCTCTGCTGGGGCCAACGTCCTGACTTTC
CASSSSAGANVLTF
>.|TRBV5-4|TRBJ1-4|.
TGTGCCAGCAGCCCATCCGGGACACCCTCAACTAATGAAAAACTGTTTTTT
CASSPSGTPSTNEKLFF
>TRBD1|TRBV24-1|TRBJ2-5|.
TGTGCCACCAGTGACCCCGGGACAGCGTCCCAAGAGACCCAGTACTTC
CATSDPGTASQETQYF
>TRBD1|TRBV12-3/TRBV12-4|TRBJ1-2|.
TGTGCCAGCAGTCTGACAGGGGTCGGGGGCGGCTACACCTTC
CASSLTGVGGGYTF
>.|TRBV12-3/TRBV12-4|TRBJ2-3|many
TGTGCCAGCACACTCGACAGAAGCGGTACGCAGTATTTT
CASTLDRSGTQYF
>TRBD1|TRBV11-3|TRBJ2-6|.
TGTGCCAGCAGCCCGGGACAGGGGGCGATCGAAGGGGCCAACGTCCTGACTTTC
CASSPGQGAIEGANVLTF
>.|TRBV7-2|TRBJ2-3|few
TGTGCCGGCAGCCCAAATATGTTCGATACGCAGTATTTT
CAGSPNMFDTQYF
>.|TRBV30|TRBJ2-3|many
TGTGCCTGCCACTCCGGGCCCCGCACAGATACGCAGTATTTT
CACHSGPRTDTQYF
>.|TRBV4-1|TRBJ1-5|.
TGCGCCAGCAGCCAAGAAAGGACACCTAATCAGCCCCAGCATTTT
CASSQERTPNQPQHF
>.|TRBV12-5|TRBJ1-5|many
TGTGCTAGTGGTTTGGTATCAGGGCTCAATCAGCCCCAGCATTTT
CASGLVSGLNQPQHF
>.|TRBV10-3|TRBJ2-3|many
TGTGCCATCTCCCGGCAGGGCACAGATACGCAGTATTTT
CAISRQGTDTQYF
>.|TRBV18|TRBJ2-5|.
TGTGCCAGCTCACCCGAGGCGGGGCAAGAGACCCAGTACTTC
CASSPEAGQETQYF
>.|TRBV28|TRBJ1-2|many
TGTGCCAGCAAGGGGCAGGGGCAGCGATCGACCTACTGGAATGGCTACACCTTC
CASKGQGQRSTYWNGYTF
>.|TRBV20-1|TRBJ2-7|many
TGCAGTGCTAGAGAGGGCGGACTGCGAATCTCCTACGAGCAGTACTTC
CSAREGGLRISYEQYF
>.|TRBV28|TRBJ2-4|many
TGTGCCAGCAGTACCAGGACACCCCCAAACGACATTCAGTACTTC
CASSTRTPPNDIQYF
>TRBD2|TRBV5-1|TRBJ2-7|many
TGCGCCAGCAGCGCTTCGGGGAGGGGCTACGAGCAGTACTTC
CASSASGRGYEQYF
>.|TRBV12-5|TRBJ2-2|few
TGTGCTAGTGGTTTGGGGACGGGTGACGCCGGGGAGCTGTTTTTT
CASGLGTGDAGELFF
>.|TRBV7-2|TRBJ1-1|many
TGTGCCAGCAGCTTAGCGGCAGGGGCAGAAGCTTTCTTT
CASSLAAGAEAFF
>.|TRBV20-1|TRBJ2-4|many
TGCAGTGCGGGACCCAAAAACATTCAGTACTTC
CSAGPKNIQYF
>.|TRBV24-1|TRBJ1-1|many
TGTGCCACCAGTGCCGCTCCGGGACAACGAGGGTGGAACACTGAAGCTTTCTTT
CATSAAPGQRGWNTEAFF
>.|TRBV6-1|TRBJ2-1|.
TGTGCCACCGTGGTGAGGCTAGCAGACTACAATGAGCAGTTCTTC
CATVVRLADYNEQFF
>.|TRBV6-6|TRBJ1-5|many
TGTGCCAGCAGTTACTCGAGGAATGGCAATCAGCCCCAGCATTTT
CASSYSRNGNQPQHF
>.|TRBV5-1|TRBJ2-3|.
TGCGCCAGCAGCTTGTACCCCTCCACTACCTACACAGATACGCAGTATTTT
CASSLYPSTTYTDTQYF